This T cell receptor (beta chain) was recovered during a study of T cell responses to AZD1222 COVID-19 vaccine. V lost 3 bases to trimming and J lost 3 bases; unmatched junction nucleotides: 5. This CDR3 is 14 amino acids long. Germline lookup yields CDR1 GTSNPN and CDR2 SVGIG (reference sequence). Profiled with immunoSEQ multiplex PCR; TCRdb holds only in-frame clones, not every one. This sample has 150,000 or so clones, with 85% to 90% found just once. This clone was seen a handful of times. The chain links TRBV30 to TRBJ2-7; 10 bases match TRBD2. Material: peripheral blood, obtained on day 0 of AZD1222 vaccination. This clonotype originated in an adult in good health. The CDR3: CAWSRLAGVYEQYF. Here the CDR3 DNA reads TGTGCCTGGAGCCGGCTAGCGGGAGTCTACGAGCAGTACTTC.